This T cell receptor (beta chain) was profiled in a study of blood T cells in healthy people across ages. Study observations and caveats: Diversity was higher, and naive CD4+ cells more numerous, in long-lived donors than in aged donors.

The germline gives CDR1 MNHNS, CDR2 SASEGT. Trimming removed 4 bases from V and 4 bases from J, with 11 bases in between. CDR3 length equals 14 residues. The use of a sample-barcoded 5' primer and a J-beta primer mix characterized a second PCR of about 6 to 11 cycles. Every cDNA was tagged by a template-switch adaptor with 12 random nucleotides. TCRdb called the 5' RACE reads again in MiXCR, with one record for every CDR3 protein. The sample contains approximately 880,000 distinct CDR3 sequences, about 48% of which appear only once. Of note for this clonotype: The antigen remains undetermined.

This TCR was recovered from a man between 25 and 39 years old in good health. The genes are TRBV6-1 and TRBJ2-1, with D perhaps being TRBD1 or TRBD2 (5 bases each). Sequences were obtained from blood. The CDR3 is CASSARDAYNEQFF. The CDR3 region has the DNA TGTGCCAGCAGTGCCCGGGACGCATACAATGAGCAGTTCTTC.